Listed here is a single T cell receptor beta chain. Its antigen is not known. This sample stems from a study of cytomegalovirus exposure and HLA in healthy donors. Study results and caveats: As was reported, the classifier diagnosed cytomegalovirus status with high specificity and sensitivity. Three of the chains that were CMV-associated were confirmed in vitro to be specific for CMV antigens. There were reportedly fewer N-insertions in an Asian-associated ancestry cluster than the approximately 700-donor mean, in a later analysis. An observed cluster of highly shared sequence variants was recorded as a likely sequencing artifact.

PCR amplification relied on 60 Vbeta primers (plus 13 Jbeta primers). The protocol was immunoSEQ multiplex PCR, while the TCRdb copy is restricted to in-frame clones and leaves out a portion. The sample has roughly 100,000 clones, around 76% seen once; the top ten hold about 6.1%. Sequencing used PBMCs. This TCR came from a woman aged 50 to 60 in good health and CMV-seropositive.

The CDR3 is CASSYDLGQGTGELFF. The DNA for the CDR3 is TGTGCCAGCAGCTACGATTTAGGACAGGGTACCGGGGAGCTGTTTTTT. The rearrangement uses TRBV6-5 and TRBJ2-2; TRBD1 matches 8 bases. The CDR3 loop spans 16 amino acids. CDR1 and CDR2 (germline): MNHEY, SVGAGI. The trim removed 6 bases at V and 5 bases at J, leaving 11 bases unmatched.